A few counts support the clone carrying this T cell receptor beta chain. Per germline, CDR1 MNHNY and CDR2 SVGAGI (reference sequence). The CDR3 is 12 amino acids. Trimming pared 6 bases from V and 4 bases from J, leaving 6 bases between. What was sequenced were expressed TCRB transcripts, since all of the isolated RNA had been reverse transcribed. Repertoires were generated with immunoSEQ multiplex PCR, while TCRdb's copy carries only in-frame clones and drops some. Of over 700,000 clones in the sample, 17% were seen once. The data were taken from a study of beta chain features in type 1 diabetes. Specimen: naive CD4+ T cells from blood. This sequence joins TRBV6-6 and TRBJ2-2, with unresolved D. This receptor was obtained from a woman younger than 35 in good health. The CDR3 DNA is TGTGCCAGCAGGCGCCTCACCGGGGAGCTGTTTTTT. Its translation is CASRRLTGELFF.